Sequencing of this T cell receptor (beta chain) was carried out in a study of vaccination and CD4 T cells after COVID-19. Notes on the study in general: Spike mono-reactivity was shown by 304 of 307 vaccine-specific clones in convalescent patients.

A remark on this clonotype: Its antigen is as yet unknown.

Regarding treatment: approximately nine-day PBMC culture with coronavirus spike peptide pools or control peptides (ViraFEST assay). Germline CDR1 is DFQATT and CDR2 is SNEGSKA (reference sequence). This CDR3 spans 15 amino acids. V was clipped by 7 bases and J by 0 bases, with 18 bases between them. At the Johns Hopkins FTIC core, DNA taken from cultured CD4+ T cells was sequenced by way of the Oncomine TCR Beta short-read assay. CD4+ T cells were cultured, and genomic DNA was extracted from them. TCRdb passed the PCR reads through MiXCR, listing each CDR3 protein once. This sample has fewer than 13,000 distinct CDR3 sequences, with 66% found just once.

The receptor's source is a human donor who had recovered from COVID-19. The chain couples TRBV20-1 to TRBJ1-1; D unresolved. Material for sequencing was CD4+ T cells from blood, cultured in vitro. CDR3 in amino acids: CSVSPPGKMNTEAFF. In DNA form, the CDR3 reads TGCAGTGTTAGCCCCCCCGGGAAAATGAACACTGAAGCTTTCTTT.